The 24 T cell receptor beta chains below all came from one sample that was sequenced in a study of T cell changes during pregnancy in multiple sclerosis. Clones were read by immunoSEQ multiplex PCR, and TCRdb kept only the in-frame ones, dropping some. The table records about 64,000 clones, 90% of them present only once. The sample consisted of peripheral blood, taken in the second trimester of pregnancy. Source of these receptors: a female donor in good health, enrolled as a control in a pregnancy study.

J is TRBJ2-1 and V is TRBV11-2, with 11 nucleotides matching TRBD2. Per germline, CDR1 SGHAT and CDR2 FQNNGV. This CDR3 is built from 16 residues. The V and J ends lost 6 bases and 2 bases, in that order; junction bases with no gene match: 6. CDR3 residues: CASRRLAGKTYNEQFF. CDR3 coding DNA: TGTGCCAGCAGAAGACTAGCGGGAAAGACCTACAATGAGCAGTTCTTC.

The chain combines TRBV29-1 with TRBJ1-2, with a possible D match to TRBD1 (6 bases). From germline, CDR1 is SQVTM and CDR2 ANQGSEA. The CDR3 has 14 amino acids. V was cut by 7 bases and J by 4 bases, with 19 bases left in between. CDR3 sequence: CSALGDTDTYGYTF. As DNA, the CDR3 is TGCAGCGCTCTCGGGGACACCGATACCTATGGCTACACCTTC.

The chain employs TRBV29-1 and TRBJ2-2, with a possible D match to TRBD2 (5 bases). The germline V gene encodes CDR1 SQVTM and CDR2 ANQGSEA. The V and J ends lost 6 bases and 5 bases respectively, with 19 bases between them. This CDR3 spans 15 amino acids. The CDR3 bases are TGCAGCGTCGCACCGACGGCCACGGGAACCGGGGAGCTGTTTTTT. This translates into CSVAPTATGTGELFF.

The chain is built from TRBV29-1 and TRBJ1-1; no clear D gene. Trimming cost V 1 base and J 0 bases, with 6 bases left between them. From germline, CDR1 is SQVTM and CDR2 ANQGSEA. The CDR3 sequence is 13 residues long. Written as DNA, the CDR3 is TGCAGCGTTGAAGGCAGAATGAACACTGAAGCTTTCTTT. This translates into CSVEGRMNTEAFF.

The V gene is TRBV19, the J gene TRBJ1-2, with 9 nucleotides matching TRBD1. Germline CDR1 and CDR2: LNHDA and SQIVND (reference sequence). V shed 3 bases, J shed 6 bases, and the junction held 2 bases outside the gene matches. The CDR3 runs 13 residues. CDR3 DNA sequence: TGTGCCAGTAGTATGGGACAGGGTAATGGCTACACCTTC. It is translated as CASSMGQGNGYTF.

CDR3 sequence reads: CSVSRTALTDTQYF. The CDR3 DNA follows: TGCAGCGTTTCTCGGACAGCCCTCACAGATACGCAGTATTTT. The chain combines TRBV29-1 with TRBJ2-3, with D tentatively TRBD1 (6 bases). The CDR3 loop spans 14 amino acids. The V end was cut by 5 bases, the J end by 2 bases, with 14 bases between. Looked up from germline, CDR1 is SQVTM and CDR2 is ANQGSEA.

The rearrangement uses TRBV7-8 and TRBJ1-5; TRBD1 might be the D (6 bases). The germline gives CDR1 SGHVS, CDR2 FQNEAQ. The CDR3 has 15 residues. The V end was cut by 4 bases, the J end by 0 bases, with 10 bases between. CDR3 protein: CASSYTGNSNQPQHF. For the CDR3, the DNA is TGTGCCAGCAGCTATACAGGGAATAGCAATCAGCCCCAGCATTTT.

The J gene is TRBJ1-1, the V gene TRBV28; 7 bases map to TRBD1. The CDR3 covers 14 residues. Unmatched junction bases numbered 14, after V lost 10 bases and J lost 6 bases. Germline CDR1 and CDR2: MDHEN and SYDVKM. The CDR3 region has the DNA TGTGCCACAGGGGGATACAGGGCTGGGCCTGAAGCTTTCTTT. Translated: CATGGYRAGPEAFF.

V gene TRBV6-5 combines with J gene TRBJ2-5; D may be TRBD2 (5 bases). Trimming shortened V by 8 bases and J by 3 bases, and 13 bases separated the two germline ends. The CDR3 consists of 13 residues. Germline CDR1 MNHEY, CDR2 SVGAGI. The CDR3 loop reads CASSPAVEETQYF. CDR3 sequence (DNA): TGTGCCAGCTCACCAGCGGTCGAAGAGACCCAGTACTTC.

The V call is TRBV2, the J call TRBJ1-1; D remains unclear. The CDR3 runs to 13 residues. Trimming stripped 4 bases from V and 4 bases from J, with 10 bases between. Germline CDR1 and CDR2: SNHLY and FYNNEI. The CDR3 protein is CASSALQITEAFF. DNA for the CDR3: TGTGCCAGCAGTGCCCTACAGATCACTGAAGCTTTCTTT.

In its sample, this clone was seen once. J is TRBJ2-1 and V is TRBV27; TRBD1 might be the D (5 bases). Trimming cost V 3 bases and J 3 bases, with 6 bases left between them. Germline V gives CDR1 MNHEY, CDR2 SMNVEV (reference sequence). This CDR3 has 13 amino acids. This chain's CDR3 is CASSFQGYNEQFF. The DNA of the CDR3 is TGTGCCAGCAGTTTTCAGGGCTACAATGAGCAGTTCTTC.

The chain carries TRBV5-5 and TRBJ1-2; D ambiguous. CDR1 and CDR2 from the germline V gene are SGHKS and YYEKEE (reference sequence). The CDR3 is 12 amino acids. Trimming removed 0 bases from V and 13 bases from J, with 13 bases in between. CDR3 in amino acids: CASSLGASQLTF. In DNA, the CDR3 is TGTGCCAGCAGCTTGGGGGCTTCGCAACTCACCTTC.

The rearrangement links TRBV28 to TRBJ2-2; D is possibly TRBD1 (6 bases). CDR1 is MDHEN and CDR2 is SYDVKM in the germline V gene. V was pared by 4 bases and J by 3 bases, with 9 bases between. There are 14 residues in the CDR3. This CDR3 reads CASSYREYTGELFF. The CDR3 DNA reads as TGTGCCAGCAGTTACAGGGAGTACACCGGGGAGCTGTTTTTT.

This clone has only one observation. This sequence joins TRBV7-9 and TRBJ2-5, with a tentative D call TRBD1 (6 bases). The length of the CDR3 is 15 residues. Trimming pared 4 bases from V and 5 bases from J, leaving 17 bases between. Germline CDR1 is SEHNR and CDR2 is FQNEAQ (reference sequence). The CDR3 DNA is TGTGCCAGCAGCTCCCGACAGGAGGTCGTGGAGACCCAGTACTTC. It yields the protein CASSSRQEVVETQYF.

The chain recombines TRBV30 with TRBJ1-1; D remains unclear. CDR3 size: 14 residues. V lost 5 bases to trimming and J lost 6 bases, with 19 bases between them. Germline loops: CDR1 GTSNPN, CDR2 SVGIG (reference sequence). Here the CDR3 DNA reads TGTGCCTGGTCTGGTCCTTACCCCGGGGCTGAAGCTTTCTTT. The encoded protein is CAWSGPYPGAEAFF.

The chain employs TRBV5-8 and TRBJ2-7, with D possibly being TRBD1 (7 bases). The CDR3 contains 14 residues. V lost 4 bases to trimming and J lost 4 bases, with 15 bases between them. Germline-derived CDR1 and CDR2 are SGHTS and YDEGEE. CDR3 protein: CASSIGPGGYEQYF. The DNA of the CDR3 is TGTGCCAGCAGCATCGGGCCAGGGGGGTACGAGCAGTACTTC.

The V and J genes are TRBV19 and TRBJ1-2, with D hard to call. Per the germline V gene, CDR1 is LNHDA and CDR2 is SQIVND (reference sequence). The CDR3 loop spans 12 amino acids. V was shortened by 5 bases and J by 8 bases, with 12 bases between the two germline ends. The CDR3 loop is CASSVSGRGYTF. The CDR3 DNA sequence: TGTGCCAGTAGTGTCTCAGGAAGGGGCTACACCTTC.

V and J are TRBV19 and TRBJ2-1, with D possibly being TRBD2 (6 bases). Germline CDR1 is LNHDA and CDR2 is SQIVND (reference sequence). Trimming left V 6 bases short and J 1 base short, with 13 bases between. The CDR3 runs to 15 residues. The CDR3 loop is CASRKLAGSYNEQFF. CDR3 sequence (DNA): TGTGCCAGTAGAAAACTAGCAGGGTCCTACAATGAGCAGTTCTTC.

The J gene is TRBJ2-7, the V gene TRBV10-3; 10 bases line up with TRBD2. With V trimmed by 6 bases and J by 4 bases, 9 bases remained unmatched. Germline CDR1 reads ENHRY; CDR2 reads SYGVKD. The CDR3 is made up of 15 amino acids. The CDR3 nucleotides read TGTGCCATCAGCGAAGCCGGGACTAGCGCGTACGAGCAGTACTTC. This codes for CAISEAGTSAYEQYF.

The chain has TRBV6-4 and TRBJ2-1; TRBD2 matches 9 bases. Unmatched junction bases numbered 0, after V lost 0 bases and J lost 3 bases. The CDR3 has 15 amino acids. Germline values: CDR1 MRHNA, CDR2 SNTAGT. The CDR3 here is CASSDSAGGYNEQFF. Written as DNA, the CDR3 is TGTGCCAGCAGTGACTCAGCGGGGGGCTACAATGAGCAGTTCTTC.

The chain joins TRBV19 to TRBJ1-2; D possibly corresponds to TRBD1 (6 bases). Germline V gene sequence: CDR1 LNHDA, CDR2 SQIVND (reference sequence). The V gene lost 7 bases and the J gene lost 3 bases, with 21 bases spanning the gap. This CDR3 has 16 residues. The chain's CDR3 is CASTLMAGEGDYGYTF. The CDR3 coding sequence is TGTGCCAGTACCCTGATGGCAGGGGAAGGAGACTATGGCTACACCTTC.

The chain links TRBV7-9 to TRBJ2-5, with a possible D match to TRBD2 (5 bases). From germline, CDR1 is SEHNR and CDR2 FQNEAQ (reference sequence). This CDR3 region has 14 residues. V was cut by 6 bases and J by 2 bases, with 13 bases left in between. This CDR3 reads CASRGVLSQETQYF. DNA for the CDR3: TGTGCCAGCAGGGGAGTTTTGAGTCAAGAGACCCAGTACTTC.

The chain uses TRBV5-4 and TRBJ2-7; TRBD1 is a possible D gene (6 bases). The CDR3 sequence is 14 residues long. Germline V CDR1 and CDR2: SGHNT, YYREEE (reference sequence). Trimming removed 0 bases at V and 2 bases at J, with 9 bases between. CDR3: CASSLGTATYEQYF. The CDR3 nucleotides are TGTGCCAGCAGCTTGGGGACAGCGACCTACGAGCAGTACTTC.

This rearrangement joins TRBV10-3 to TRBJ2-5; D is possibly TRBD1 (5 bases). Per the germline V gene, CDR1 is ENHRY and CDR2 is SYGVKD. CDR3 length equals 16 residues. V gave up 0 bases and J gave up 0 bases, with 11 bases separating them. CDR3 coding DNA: TGTGCCATCAGTGAGTCTACAGGTTCGTACCAAGAGACCCAGTACTTC. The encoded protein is CAISESTGSYQETQYF.